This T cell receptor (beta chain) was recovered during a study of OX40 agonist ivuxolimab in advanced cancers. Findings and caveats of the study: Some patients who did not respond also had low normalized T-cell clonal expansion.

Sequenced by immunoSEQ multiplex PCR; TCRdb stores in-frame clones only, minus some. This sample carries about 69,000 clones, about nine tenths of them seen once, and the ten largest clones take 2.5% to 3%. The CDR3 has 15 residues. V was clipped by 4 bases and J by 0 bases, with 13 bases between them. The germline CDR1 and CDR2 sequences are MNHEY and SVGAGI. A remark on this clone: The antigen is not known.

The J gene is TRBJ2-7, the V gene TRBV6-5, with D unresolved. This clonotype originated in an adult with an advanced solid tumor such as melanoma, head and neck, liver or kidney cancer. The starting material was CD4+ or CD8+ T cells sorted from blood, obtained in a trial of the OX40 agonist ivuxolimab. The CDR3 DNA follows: TGTGCCAGCAGTTCTACGGTATCCCGCTCCTACGAGCAGTACTTC. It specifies CASSSTVSRSYEQYF.